This passage covers 14 T cell receptor beta chains from one sample sequenced in a study of CXCR3-negative and CXCR3-positive naive CD8 T cells. Each TRB cDNA library was prepared by 5' RACE (with UMI labels). Following a re-call of the 5' RACE reads, TCRdb has one entry per CDR3 protein and lacks DNA. In all, the sample yields about 70,000 distinct CDR3 sequences. Regarding the study as a whole: Higher TRB CDR3 hydrophobicity marked CXCR3-positive naive cells relative to CXCR3-negative naive cells.

For these TCRs, the target antigens are not known. The sample was naive CXCR3+ CD8+ T cells from blood. Subset: CD45RO-CCR7+CD27+CD95- naive CD8+ T cells expressing CXCR3 (TNR3+). Every receptor here comes from a human donor in good health. Some clones in this sample may be carry-over from other donors' samples.

The chain recombines TRBV11-1 with TRBJ2-1; TCRdb's assignment of TRBD2 cannot be checked, as there is no DNA. This CDR3 is 15 amino acids long. The germline gives CDR1 SGHAT, CDR2 FQDESV (reference sequence). CDR3 region: CASSSTSGGPPEQFF.

The CDR3 spells CASSDPKSSGANVLTF. The V and J genes are TRBV6-2 or TRBV6-3 and TRBJ2-6. Germline lookup yields CDR1 MNHEY and CDR2 SVGEGT. This CDR3 region has 16 residues.

This sequence joins TRBV29-1 and TRBJ2-1; the D gene TCRdb calls, TRBD2, cannot be checked with no DNA. The CDR3 is made up of 11 amino acids. The V gene's germline CDR1 is SQVTM and CDR2 ANQGSEA. CDR3 sequence: CSVLSAGEQFF.

The chain links TRBV19 to TRBJ2-5. CDR1 and CDR2 from the germline V gene are LNHDA and SQIVND (reference sequence). The CDR3 contains 15 residues. The CDR3 region is CASSIFEDIQETQYF.

The V call is TRBV7-7, the J call TRBJ2-7; as DNA is missing, the TRBD2 call by TCRdb cannot be tested. Germline-derived CDR1 and CDR2 are SSHAT and FNYEAQ (reference sequence). The CDR3 totals 17 residues. The CDR3: CASSLNAEGLNGGEQHF.

The CDR3 here is CASSIYGDSYEQYF. V usage is TRBV6-2 or TRBV6-3 and J usage is TRBJ2-7. Germline CDR1 is MNHEY and CDR2 is SVGEGT. The CDR3 runs to 14 residues.

The V and J genes are TRBV3-1 and TRBJ2-5; the TCRdb call, TRBD2, lacks DNA for checking. CDR1 is LGHDT, CDR2 YNNKEL, per germline (reference sequence). CDR3 length: 17 amino acids. Here the CDR3 reads CASSQDWRGGQRETQYF.

The chain is built from TRBV29-1 and TRBJ2-7. The CDR3 consists of 15 residues. Germline V gene sequence: CDR1 SQVTM, CDR2 ANQGSEA. The CDR3 loop is CSVEERDRGSYEQYF.

The chain has TRBV10-3 and TRBJ2-5; TCRdb reports TRBD1, a call that lacks DNA to check it against. Germline CDR1 is ENHRY and CDR2 is SYGVKD. The CDR3 is 16 amino acids. The CDR3 loop reads CAIRVTGTGGRETQYF.

The rearrangement joins TRBV29-1 to TRBJ1-2; TCRdb's D call of TRBD1 is untestable without DNA. The CDR3 covers 12 residues. Germline CDR1 SQVTM, CDR2 ANQGSEA. CDR3 sequence reads: CSVDGQGYGYTF. Full variable domain (outside the CDR3, taken from reference TRBV29-1 and TRBJ1-2): SAVISQKPSRDICQRGTSLTIQCQVDSQVTMMFWYRQQPGQSLTLIATANQGSEATYESGFVIDKFPISRPNLTFSTLTVSNMSPEDSSIYLCSVDGQGYGYTFGSGTRLTVV.

This CDR3 is CASTMTGVAGELFF. The chain has TRBV28 and TRBJ2-2; as DNA is missing, the TRBD1 call by TCRdb cannot be tested. This CDR3 has 14 amino acids. CDR1 MDHEN and CDR2 SYDVKM come from the germline V gene.

This chain connects TRBV29-1 to TRBJ2-1. This CDR3 contains 13 residues. Germline CDR1 is SQVTM and CDR2 is ANQGSEA. CDR3 sequence: CSVWLSSYNEQFF.

J is TRBJ2-1 and V is TRBV5-1; TCRdb returns TRBD1, unconfirmable since there is no DNA. The CDR3 contains 15 residues. The V gene's germline CDR1 is SGHRS and CDR2 YFSETQ. The CDR3 reads CASSLYRGANNEQFF.

The chain recombines TRBV5-1 with TRBJ1-5. This CDR3 contains 14 residues. Germline V gene lookup returns CDR1 SGHRS and CDR2 YFSETQ. The CDR3 protein is CASSEGVSNQPQHF.